This T cell receptor (beta chain) was sequenced during a study of shared clonotypes between healthy human individuals. With 6 bases removed from V and 5 bases from J, the gap between germline ends came to 4 bases. CDR1 is KGHSH, CDR2 LQKENI, per germline. This CDR3 spans 11 amino acids. The assay was run at deep level. Sequenced by immunoSEQ multiplex PCR; TCRdb stores in-frame clones only, minus some. The sample has millions of clones; roughly nine tenths are singletons. In the case of this clone: The identical CDR3 is also encoded by other nucleotide sequences in the sample.

The chain uses TRBV18 and TRBJ1-4; no firm D call. The specimen sequenced was naive CD4+ T cells sorted from blood. Noted subset: CD45RA+ positively selected. The TCR comes from a man aged 18 to 29 in good health. This CDR3 reads CASSPNEKLFF. CDR3 bases: TGTGCCAGCTCCCCGAATGAAAAACTGTTTTTT.